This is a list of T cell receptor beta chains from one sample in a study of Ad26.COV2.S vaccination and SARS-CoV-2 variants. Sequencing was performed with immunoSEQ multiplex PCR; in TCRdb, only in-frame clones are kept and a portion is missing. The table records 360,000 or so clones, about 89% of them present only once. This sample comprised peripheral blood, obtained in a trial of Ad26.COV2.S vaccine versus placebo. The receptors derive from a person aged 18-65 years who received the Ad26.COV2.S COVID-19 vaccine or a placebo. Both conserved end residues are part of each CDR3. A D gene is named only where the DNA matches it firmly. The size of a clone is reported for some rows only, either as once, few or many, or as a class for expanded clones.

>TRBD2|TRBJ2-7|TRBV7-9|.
CASSLSLAGGAYEQYF
TGTGCCAGCAGCCTCTCACTAGCGGGAGGAGCGTACGAGCAGTACTTC
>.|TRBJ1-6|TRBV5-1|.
CASSKDASYNSPLHF
TGCGCCAGCAGCAAGGACGCCAGCTATAATTCACCCCTCCACTTT
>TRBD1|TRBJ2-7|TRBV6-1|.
CASSEGETGGYEQYF
TGTGCCAGCAGTGAAGGGGAGACAGGGGGCTACGAGCAGTACTTC
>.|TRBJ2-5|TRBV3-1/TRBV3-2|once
CASSPPNQETQYF
TGTGCCAGCAGCCCCCCGAACCAAGAGACCCAGTACTTC
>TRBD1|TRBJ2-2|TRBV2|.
CASRWGTGGTGELFF
TGTGCCAGCAGGTGGGGGACAGGGGGCACCGGGGAGCTGTTTTTT
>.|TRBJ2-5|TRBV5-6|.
CASSRKETQYF
TGTGCCAGCAGCCGGAAAGAGACCCAGTACTTC
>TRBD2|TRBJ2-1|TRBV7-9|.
CASSLRETHNEQFF
TGTGCCAGCAGCCTGCGGGAGACCCACAATGAGCAGTTCTTC
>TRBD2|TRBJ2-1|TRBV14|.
CASSQEDGTRQFF
TGTGCCAGCAGCCAAGAAGACGGGACTAGACAGTTCTTC
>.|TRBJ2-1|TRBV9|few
CASSVAGISYNEQFF
TGTGCCAGCAGCGTAGCGGGAATCTCCTACAATGAGCAGTTCTTC
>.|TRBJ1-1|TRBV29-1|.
CSAYDRNTEAFF
TGCAGCGCCTACGACCGGAACACTGAAGCTTTCTTT
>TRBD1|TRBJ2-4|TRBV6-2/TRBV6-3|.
CASSYTRTGGTIQYF
TGTGCCAGCAGTTACACCCGGACAGGGGGCACCATTCAGTACTTC
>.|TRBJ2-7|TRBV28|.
CASSHAGGTHSYEQYF
TGTGCCAGCAGCCACGCCGGAGGGACCCACTCCTACGAGCAGTACTTC
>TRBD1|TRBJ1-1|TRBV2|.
CASSERGQPARAFF
TGTGCCAGCAGTGAAAGGGGACAGCCCGCTAGAGCTTTCTTT
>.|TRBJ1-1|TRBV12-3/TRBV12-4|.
CASSFQANTEAFF
TGTGCCAGCAGTTTTCAGGCGAACACTGAAGCTTTCTTT
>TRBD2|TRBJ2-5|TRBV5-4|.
CASSLAAGVRETQYF
TGTGCCAGCAGCTTGGCCGCGGGAGTCAGAGAGACCCAGTACTTC